What follows describes a single T cell receptor beta chain. TCRdb processed the 5' RACE reads anew with MiXCR; each CDR3 protein has one entry. The sample contains under 150,000 distinct CDR3 sequences, about a tenth of which appear only once. The germline V gene has CDR1 SEHNR and CDR2 FQNEAQ (reference sequence). This CDR3 is 12 amino acids long. V shed 5 bases and J 5 bases; nucleotides not matched to a gene: 1. This sample was taken from a study of CD8 T cells in ankylosing spondylitis. The chain is built from TRBV7-9 and TRBJ2-3, with 7 positions matching TRBD2. The origin of this receptor is a male donor with ankylosing spondylitis or in good health (not recorded which). Source material: blood, either unsorted or a sorted T cell fraction (not recorded which). CDR3 sequence: CASSPGGDTQYF. Here the CDR3 DNA reads TGTGCCAGCAGCCCGGGGGGAGATACGCAGTATTTT.